A single sample is the source of the 25 T cell receptor beta chains below, sequenced in a study of shared clonotypes between healthy human individuals. Data came from immunoSEQ multiplex PCR; TCRdb stores just in-frame clones and leaves some out. The sample has hundreds of thousands of clones; 85% to 95% are singletons. Cells designated naive CD8 were CD45RO-negative and were positively selected for CCR7, with terminally differentiated effector memory CD45RA+ cells excluded. The sequencing input was naive CD8+ T cells sorted from blood. All receptors derive from a woman aged 25 to 45 in good health.

The V call is TRBV13, the J call TRBJ2-7; perhaps TRBD1 as D (5 bases). The germline CDR1 and CDR2 sequences are PRHDT and FYEKMQ (reference sequence). The V gene lost 0 bases and the J gene lost 1 base, with 10 bases spanning the gap. The CDR3 is 15 residues long. The CDR3 DNA sequence: TGTGCCAGCAGCTTAGGTGGGGCTTTTTCCTACGAGCAGTACTTC. This translates into CASSLGGAFSYEQYF.

This CDR3 is CASSLGSSGNQRYEQYF. The CDR3 bases are TGTGCCAGCAGCTTAGGTTCTAGCGGGAATCAAAGATACGAGCAGTACTTC. The chain carries TRBV7-9 and TRBJ2-7; 9 nucleotides match TRBD2. The germline V gene has CDR1 SEHNR and CDR2 FQNEAQ (reference sequence). V trimming: 1 base; J trimming: 4 bases; junction bases outside the gene matches: 11. The CDR3 extends over 17 amino acids.

With regard to this clone: The sample contains more than one DNA sequence encoding this CDR3. This chain uses TRBV4-1 with TRBJ1-1; perhaps TRBD1 as D (5 bases). The CDR3 has 14 residues. The V gene lost 3 bases and the J gene lost 1 base, with 9 bases spanning the gap. CDR1 and CDR2 (germline): MGHRA, YSYEKL. The CDR3 spells CASSQVGGNTEAFF. The CDR3 DNA reads as TGCGCCAGCAGCCAGGTTGGGGGGAACACTGAAGCTTTCTTT.

The CDR3 DNA is TGTGCCAGCAGCCCGACGGTCAGCCCGGCTAACTATGGCTACACCTTC. As protein: CASSPTVSPANYGYTF. The chain has TRBV28 and TRBJ1-2; D is ambiguous. Germline V gene lookup returns CDR1 MDHEN and CDR2 SYDVKM. The CDR3 has 16 amino acids. V was shortened by 6 bases and J by 0 bases, with 17 bases between the two germline ends.

The chain carries TRBV11-1 and TRBJ2-2; D gene uncertain. Germline V lookup: CDR1 SGHAT, CDR2 FQDESV (reference sequence). Trimming removed 0 bases at V and 1 base at J, with 3 bases between. The CDR3 length is 14 residues. DNA for the CDR3: TGTGCCAGCAGCTTAGCCGGGAACACCGGGGAGCTGTTTTTT. This codes for CASSLAGNTGELFF.

CDR3 sequence (DNA): TGTGCCAGCAGCTTGAGGGTAGGAGAAAAACTGTTTTTT. As protein: CASSLRVGEKLFF. The chain uses TRBV7-9 and TRBJ1-4; D is unclear. The V gene's germline CDR1 is SEHNR and CDR2 FQNEAQ (reference sequence). V was cut by 3 bases and J by 8 bases, with 10 bases left in between. The CDR3 has 13 amino acids.

The chain combines TRBV7-9 with TRBJ2-7; D tentatively fits TRBD1 or TRBD2 (6 bases each). V was trimmed by 1 base and J by 2 bases, leaving 9 bases between them. The length of the CDR3 is 14 residues. Germline lookup yields CDR1 SEHNR and CDR2 FQNEAQ (reference sequence). The CDR3 sequence is CASSLGRGAYEQYF. CDR3 sequence (DNA): TGTGCCAGCAGCTTAGGGAGGGGGGCCTACGAGCAGTACTTC. Full variable domain (remainder filled in from reference TRBV7-9 and TRBJ2-7): DTGVSQNPRHKITKRGQNVTFRCDPISEHNRLYWYRQTLGQGPEFLTYFQNEAQLEKSRLLSDRFSAERPKGSFSTLEIQRTEQGDSAMYLCASSLGRGAYEQYFGPGTRLTVT.

The chain links TRBV2 to TRBJ2-4; a weak D match, TRBD2 (5 bases). V was cut by 1 base and J by 6 bases, with 10 bases left in between. This CDR3 region has 14 residues. The germline V gene encodes CDR1 SNHLY and CDR2 FYNNEI. CDR3 region: CASSEVGVINIQYF. CDR3 nucleotides: TGTGCCAGCAGTGAAGTCGGGGTGATAAACATTCAGTACTTC. The full variable domain, rest sourced from reference TRBV2 and TRBJ2-4, is EPEVTQTPSHQVTQMGQEVILRCVPISNHLYFYWYRQILGQKVEFLVSFYNNEISEKSEIFDDQFSVERPDGSNFTLKIRSTKLEDSAMYFCASSEVGVINIQYFGAGTRLSVL.

This chain connects TRBV2 to TRBJ2-4; D unclear. Germline-derived CDR1 and CDR2 are SNHLY and FYNNEI. Deletions cut 3 bases from V and 3 bases from J, with 18 bases between. The length of the CDR3 is 17 residues. The CDR3 coding sequence is TGTGCCAGCAGTGATTCCGACACACGATGGGGCAAAAACATTCAGTACTTC. Translated, it gives CASSDSDTRWGKNIQYF. The variable domain in full, completed from reference TRBV2 and TRBJ2-4, reads EPEVTQTPSHQVTQMGQEVILRCVPISNHLYFYWYRQILGQKVEFLVSFYNNEISEKSEIFDDQFSVERPDGSNFTLKIRSTKLEDSAMYFCASSDSDTRWGKNIQYFGAGTRLSVL.

On this clone: Its ends do not fully match the called genes, so a read error is possible. The chain carries TRBV5-1 and TRBJ2-7; no definite D call. The CDR3 is 13 residues long. Germline loops: CDR1 SGHRS, CDR2 YFSETQ. The CDR3 DNA reads TGTGCCAGCAGCACTGAGGTGTCTTACGAGCAGTACTTC. Protein sequence: CASSTEVSYEQYF.

The chain combines TRBV27 with TRBJ2-2; TRBD1 matches at 10 bases. Trimming removed 7 bases from V and 3 bases from J; junction bases left unmatched: 5. The CDR3 runs 15 residues. The germline gives CDR1 MNHEY, CDR2 SMNVEV (reference sequence). The CDR3 sequence is CASKTGTGDTGELFF. CDR3 DNA sequence: TGTGCCAGCAAGACCGGGACAGGGGACACCGGGGAGCTGTTTTTT.

The chain is built from TRBV10-2 and TRBJ1-2; D is unresolved. CDR1 is WSHSY and CDR2 is SAAADI in the germline V gene. The V gene lost 7 bases and the J gene lost 1 base, with 10 bases spanning the gap. The CDR3 length is 13 residues. The CDR3 bases are TGCGCCAGCAAGGAGGCCGATAACTATGGCTACACCTTC. This codes for CASKEADNYGYTF.

The CDR3 DNA reads as TGTGCCAGCAGTTTCGGGACAGGGGAGTACGAGCAGTACTTC. Its translation is CASSFGTGEYEQYF. This chain joins TRBV27 and TRBJ2-7, with 10 bases lining up with TRBD1. The CDR3 consists of 14 residues. The ends lost 3 bases at V and 4 bases at J; junction bases unmatched: 3. Germline V gene lookup returns CDR1 MNHEY and CDR2 SMNVEV (reference sequence).

The V and J genes are TRBV14 and TRBJ2-5, with a tentative D call TRBD1 (6 bases). Germline loops: CDR1 SGHDN, CDR2 FVKESK. V was cut by 0 bases and J by 4 bases, with 18 bases left in between. The CDR3 is made up of 17 amino acids. The CDR3 protein is CASSQDSGHRLRETQYF. The CDR3, as DNA: TGTGCCAGCAGCCAAGATTCGGGACACAGGTTACGAGAGACCCAGTACTTC.

The chain has TRBV13 and TRBJ1-1; D is possibly TRBD1 (5 bases). This CDR3 is 14 amino acids long. V was pared by 5 bases and J by 5 bases, with 15 bases between. Germline V gene sequence: CDR1 PRHDT, CDR2 FYEKMQ (reference sequence). The CDR3 spells CASSKGLGETEAFF. As DNA, the CDR3 is TGTGCCAGCAGCAAGGGACTTGGGGAGACTGAAGCTTTCTTT. Complete variable domain (other parts from reference TRBV13 and TRBJ1-1): AAGVIQSPRHLIKEKRETATLKCYPIPRHDTVYWYQQGPGQDPQFLISFYEKMQSDKGSIPDRFSAQQFSDYHSELNMSSLELGDSALYFCASSKGLGETEAFFGQGTRLTVV.

The CDR3 is CASRMGGGDFYEQYF. CDR3 sequence (DNA): TGTGCCAGCAGGATGGGGGGAGGGGACTTCTACGAGCAGTACTTC. The chain carries TRBV2 and TRBJ2-7, with 7 bases matching TRBD2. V lost 6 bases, J lost 3 bases, and 11 bases stayed unmatched. Germline CDR1 is SNHLY and CDR2 is FYNNEI. The CDR3 is 15 amino acids.

As regards this clone: A read error may account for a junction end that differs from germline. This chain connects TRBV2 to TRBJ1-1; D unclear. This CDR3 has 14 amino acids. Germline CDR1 and CDR2: SNHLY and FYNNEI. CDR3 loop: CAGSDWARNTEAFF. DNA of the CDR3: TGTGCCGGCAGTGACTGGGCCCGGAACACTGAAGCTTTCTTT.

For this clone: The identical CDR3 is also encoded by other nucleotide sequences in the sample. The chain uses TRBV6-5 and TRBJ2-7, with TRBD2 identical over 7 bases. Germline V gives CDR1 MNHEY, CDR2 SVGAGI. This CDR3 contains 11 residues. The trim removed 7 bases at V and 3 bases at J, leaving 0 bases unmatched. CDR3 DNA sequence: TGTGCCAGCACTAGCGGCTACGAGCAGTACTTC. It encodes CASTSGYEQYF.

The rearrangement uses TRBV27 and TRBJ2-1; TRBD1 aligns across 9 bases. The CDR3 has 15 residues. Trimming at V came to 4 bases and at J to 0 bases, leaving 1 base not matched to a gene. CDR1 and CDR2 (germline): MNHEY, SMNVEV (reference sequence). CDR3 nucleotides: TGTGCCAGCAGTTCGGGACAGGGCTCCTACAATGAGCAGTTCTTC. Protein sequence: CASSSGQGSYNEQFF.

V is TRBV11-3 and J is TRBJ2-7; TRBD2 aligns across 11 bases. The CDR3 consists of 15 residues. V gave up 5 bases and J gave up 2 bases; unmatched junction bases: 5. Germline loops: CDR1 SGHNT, CDR2 YENEEA. In DNA form, the CDR3 reads TGTGCCAGCAGCACCGGGACTAGCGGCGCCTACGAGCAGTACTTC. It specifies CASSTGTSGAYEQYF.

The chain has TRBV5-4 and TRBJ1-2; D possibly corresponds to TRBD1 (6 bases). V shed 0 bases and J shed 4 bases, with 13 bases lying between them. The V gene's germline CDR1 is SGHNT and CDR2 YYREEE (reference sequence). The CDR3 is made up of 15 amino acids. CDR3 in DNA: TGTGCCAGCAGCTTGGTAGGGGGGGTCACCTATGGCTACACCTTC. Residues: CASSLVGGVTYGYTF.

This chain uses TRBV6-1 with TRBJ1-3, with 7 bases identical to TRBD1. V shed 5 bases and J 4 bases; nucleotides not matched to a gene: 5. From germline, CDR1 is MNHNS and CDR2 SASEGT. The CDR3 covers 14 residues. The CDR3 region is CASSTTGFGNTIYF. Written as DNA, the CDR3 is TGTGCCAGCAGTACGACAGGGTTCGGAAACACCATATATTTT.

The V call is TRBV14, the J call TRBJ1-5; D is undetermined. Germline CDR1 reads SGHDN; CDR2 reads FVKESK. CDR3 length equals 13 residues. Trimming pared 1 base from V and 9 bases from J, leaving 10 bases between. In nucleotides, the CDR3 is TGTGCCAGCAGCCAAGGCGGTACATCGCCCCAGCATTTT. Its protein product is CASSQGGTSPQHF.

This chain joins TRBV9 and TRBJ2-1; 9 bases agree with TRBD2. Per germline, CDR1 SGDLS and CDR2 YYNGEE. V was pared by 3 bases and J by 6 bases, with 4 bases of the junction left unmatched. The CDR3 spans 14 residues. CDR3 amino acids: CASSGLAGFNEQFF. As DNA, the CDR3 is TGTGCCAGCAGCGGGCTAGCGGGATTCAATGAGCAGTTCTTC.

The sample holds a few counts of this clone. The chain carries TRBV7-9 and TRBJ1-1; 8 bases match TRBD1. CDR1 is SEHNR, CDR2 FQNEAQ, per germline (reference sequence). The CDR3 has 13 residues. Trimming took 5 bases from V and 11 from J; bases not matched to a gene: 10. The CDR3 region is CASSTDREGGAFF. DNA for the CDR3: TGTGCCAGCAGCACGGACAGGGAAGGTGGGGCTTTCTTT.